Below, 10 T cell receptor beta chains from the same sample are listed, as sequenced in a study of breast tumors, draining lymph nodes, adjacent tissues. TCRdb ran MiXCR on the multiplex PCR reads and lists one entry per CDR3 protein. Of tens of thousands of distinct CDR3 sequences in the sample, around 30% were seen once. Axillary draining lymph nodes of breast cancer patients supplied the node samples. Sequencing was carried out using axillary lymph node tissue. The receptors here all came from a female donor with breast cancer. Some clones in this sample may be carry-over from other donors' samples.

This clonotype came up many times. V gene TRBV7-6 combines with J gene TRBJ2-7; unclear D gene. CDR1 is SGHVS, CDR2 FNYEAQ, per germline. The CDR3 has 13 amino acids. Trimming stripped 1 base from V and 4 bases from J, with 8 bases between. Here the CDR3 reads CASSLGIAYEQYF. The CDR3 region has the DNA TGTGCCAGCAGCTTAGGGATCGCTTACGAGCAGTACTTC. Full variable domain (remainder filled in from reference TRBV7-6 and TRBJ2-7): GAGVSQSPRYKVTKRGQDVALRCDPISGHVSLYWYRQALGQGPEFLTYFNYEAQQDKSGLPNDRFSAERPEGSISTLTIQRTEQRDSAMYRCASSLGIAYEQYFGPGTRLTVT.

The chain couples TRBV28 to TRBJ1-1, with TRBD1 as a possible D gene (5 bases). V lost 6 bases and J 1 base, leaving 12 bases between the germline ends. CDR1 is MDHEN and CDR2 is SYDVKM in the germline V gene. The CDR3 covers 14 residues. This chain's CDR3 is CASSNSRGNTEAFF. In DNA, the CDR3 is TGTGCCAGCAGCAATTCAAGGGGGAACACTGAAGCTTTCTTT.

The sample holds many counts of this clonotype. V usage is TRBV5-6 and J usage is TRBJ2-7, with 9 nucleotides matching TRBD1. V trimming: 3 bases; J trimming: 4 bases; junction bases outside the gene matches: 8. CDR1 SGHDT and CDR2 YYEEEE come from the germline V gene. The CDR3 runs 15 residues. This chain's CDR3 is CASSSRDRDVYEQYF. The CDR3 DNA reads TGTGCCAGCAGCTCCCGGGACAGGGACGTTTACGAGCAGTACTTC.

In this sample, this clonotype turned up many times. The V gene is TRBV4-1, the J gene TRBJ1-5; 8 bases are a match to TRBD1. This CDR3 comprises 15 residues. V shed 1 base, J shed 6 bases, and the junction held 5 bases outside the gene matches. Germline values: CDR1 MGHRA, CDR2 YSYEKL. The CDR3, as DNA: TGCGCCAGCAGCCAAGGCAACAGGGGGAGTCAGCCCCAGCATTTT. Protein sequence: CASSQGNRGSQPQHF.

This clonotype has a count of ten or more. The chain has TRBV3-1 and TRBJ2-7, with D maybe TRBD2 (6 bases). The CDR3 has 14 residues. Trimming shortened V by 4 bases and J by 2 bases, and 12 bases separated the two germline ends. Germline V gene data show CDR1 as LGHDT and CDR2 as YNNKEL (reference sequence). The CDR3 DNA sequence: TGTGCCAGCAGCCTCGGAGGGCCAACCTACGAGCAGTACTTC. This translates into CASSLGGPTYEQYF.

This clonotype was observed at least ten times. V gene TRBV20-1 combines with J gene TRBJ2-1; 13 bases line up with TRBD2. In germline, CDR1 is DFQATT, CDR2 SNEGSKA (reference sequence). CDR3 length: 17 amino acids. Trimming at V came to 6 bases and at J to 0 bases, leaving 8 bases not matched to a gene. The CDR3 loop is CSANGLAGASSYNEQFF. CDR3 nucleotides: TGCAGTGCCAACGGACTAGCGGGAGCGAGCTCCTACAATGAGCAGTTCTTC.

This clonotype showed up many times. The chain combines TRBV11-2 with TRBJ1-2, with a possible D match to TRBD1 (6 bases). Germline CDR1 is SGHAT and CDR2 is FQNNGV. The V end lost 0 bases, the J end lost 5 bases, and 10 bases lay between the germline ends. The CDR3 runs 14 residues. The CDR3 region is CASSLDRDKYGYTF. Here the CDR3 DNA reads TGTGCCAGCAGCTTAGACCGGGACAAATATGGCTACACCTTC.

The chain uses TRBV5-8 and TRBJ2-7; D is unresolved. Between the trimmed V and J ends, which lost 4 bases and 9 bases, there was a span of 14 bases. Looked up from germline, CDR1 is SGHTS and CDR2 is YDEGEE. The CDR3 consists of 12 residues. DNA for the CDR3: TGTGCCAGCAGCATAGGCTCCTCCGGGCAGTACTTC. Translating gives CASSIGSSGQYF.

CDR3 residues: CASSSLGPHEQYF. DNA for the CDR3: TGTGCCAGTAGCAGTTTAGGCCCCCACGAGCAGTACTTC. The genes are TRBV19 and TRBJ2-7; no clear D gene. The CDR3 consists of 13 residues. The germline V gene has CDR1 LNHDA and CDR2 SQIVND (reference sequence). V lost 6 bases to trimming and J lost 5 bases, with 14 bases between them.

This clonotype showed up many times. V usage is TRBV4-1 and J usage is TRBJ2-1; D is perhaps TRBD2 (5 bases). V shed 3 bases and J shed 9 bases, with 15 bases lying between them. This CDR3 is built from 14 residues. CDR1 MGHRA and CDR2 YSYEKL come from the germline V gene. For the CDR3, the DNA is TGCGCCAGCAGCCACCCACTAGAATCTGGTGAGCAGTTCTTC. As protein: CASSHPLESGEQFF.